The source of this T cell receptor (beta chain) is a study of cytomegalovirus exposure and HLA in healthy donors. Study-wide results and caveats: In a later analysis, specific HLA alleles were associated with 15,000 to 20,000 TCR beta sequences at a 0.05 false discovery rate.

PCR involved 60 Vbeta and 13 Jbeta primers. Repertoires were generated with immunoSEQ multiplex PCR, while TCRdb's copy carries only in-frame clones and drops some. Here the sample spans 150,000 to 200,000 clones, roughly 82% being singletons. Comments on this clone: The antigen is undetermined.

The sample consisted of PBMCs. This TCR was sampled from a girl aged 10-17 years in good health and CMV-seropositive.

CDR3 sequence reads: CASILELFEDTQYF. The DNA for the CDR3 is TGTGCCAGCATACTAGAGCTGTTCGAAGATACGCAGTATTTT. The chain links TRBV2 to TRBJ2-3; D is possibly TRBD2 (5 bases). CDR1 and CDR2 (germline): SNHLY, FYNNEI. The CDR3 has 14 residues. V dropped 7 bases and J dropped 5 bases, with 16 bases sitting between them.